This T cell receptor beta chain was obtained from a study of shared clonotypes between healthy human individuals. Study background: CD4 naive and memory got three plates each, CD8 naive two, CD8 memory one.

V gave up 2 bases and J gave up 8 bases; unmatched junction bases: 6. In germline, CDR1 is SGHTA, CDR2 FQGTGA. The CDR3 runs 14 residues. Assay execution took place at the deep level. This table comes from immunoSEQ multiplex PCR, and its TCRdb copy is limited to in-frame clones, with some not included. The sample consists of hundreds of thousands of clones, less than 80% of them appearing once. Study observations and caveats: Researchers sampled blood only, noting tissue repertoires likely differ. Shared clonotypes: approximately 5% naive CD4, around 3.4% naive CD8, around 2.4% memory CD4, about 0.41% memory CD8.

As for this clone: What it binds is unknown.

This TCR came from a young woman in good health. Sequencing was performed on memory CD4+ T cells sorted from blood. Documented subset: CD45RA-negative fraction. The chain has TRBV7-3 and TRBJ2-7, with TRBD2 matching over 10 bases. This CDR3 reads CASSLLAGADQQYF. In DNA, the CDR3 is TGTGCCAGCAGCTTACTAGCGGGGGCCGATCAGCAGTACTTC. Based on the CDR3 plus reference TRBV7-3 and TRBJ2-7, the full variable domain is GAGVSQTPSNKVTEKGKYVELRCDPISGHTALYWYRQSLGQGPEFLIYFQGTGAADDSGLPNDRFFAVRPEGSVSTLKIQRTERGDSAVYLCASSLLAGADQQYFGPGTRLTVT.